This T cell receptor (beta chain) was retrieved from a study of monozygotic twins with inflammatory bowel disease. Findings and limits, study-wide: Variability in patient repertoires may have come partly from differing immunosuppressive treatments.

A note on this clonotype: Antigen specificity is unknown.

There are 12 residues in the CDR3. CDR1 and CDR2 from the germline V gene are LGHDT and YNNKEL (reference sequence). Each TCR library used about 3,500 ng of total RNA. Addition of UMIs with a 6-nucleotide sample barcode was achieved by template switching. Amplification of TCRalpha and TCRbeta cDNA involved two nested PCRs that ran for around 16 and 10 cycles. Each CDR3 protein gets one entry in TCRdb, which reprocessed the 5' RACE reads and gives no DNA. The specimen's table records some 170,000 distinct CDR3 sequences. The source of this sequence is a human donor with ulcerative colitis or Crohn's disease, or a healthy co-twin of an affected twin (not recorded which). The sample comprised blood. The gene calls are TRBV3-1 and TRBJ2-7. The CDR3 is CASSQALLEQYF.